This T cell receptor (beta chain) originates from a study of beta chain features in type 1 diabetes. Whole-study context: Similarity in age, gender and cell yields was seen between patients and healthy donors.

Since all of the isolated RNA was reverse transcribed, expressed TCRB transcripts were what got sequenced. Profiling relied on immunoSEQ multiplex PCR, and the TCRdb table lists in-frame clones only, not all of them. The profile shows 350,000 to 450,000 clones, roughly 16% of them singletons. The V gene's germline CDR1 is MNHEY and CDR2 SMNVEV (reference sequence). V was clipped by 5 bases and J by 0 bases; unmatched bases: 4. CDR3 length equals 15 residues. In its sample, this clone was seen a few times. The chain links TRBV27 to TRBJ2-7, with 10 bases identical to TRBD1. Material for sequencing was naive CD4+ T cells from blood. The receptor was isolated from a woman younger than 30 in good health. Written as DNA, the CDR3 is TGTGCCAGCAGTGAGGACAGGGGGAGCTCCTACGAGCAGTACTTC. It specifies CASSEDRGSSYEQYF.